This T cell receptor beta chain was retrieved from a study of T cell changes during pregnancy in multiple sclerosis. The CDR3 loop spans 14 amino acids. CDR1 and CDR2 from the germline V gene are SNHLY and FYNNEI. The J segment lost 6 bases and the V segment lost 8 bases, leaving 10 bases of the junction unmatched. Produced via immunoSEQ multiplex PCR; TCRdb's table is partial and in-frame only. The repertoire holds fewer than 85,000 clones, with approximately 89% as singletons. The rearrangement uses TRBV2 and TRBJ2-3; 8 bases line up with TRBD1. The sequence was obtained from a female donor with multiple sclerosis, enrolled in a pregnancy study. The sample consisted of peripheral blood, taken before pregnancy. The CDR3 spells CASVPGGERDTQYF. In DNA, the CDR3 is TGTGCCAGCGTTCCAGGGGGCGAGAGGGATACGCAGTATTTT.